Following are 21 T cell receptor beta chains from one sample sequenced in a study of cytomegalovirus exposure and HLA in healthy donors. PCR involved 60 Vbeta and 13 Jbeta primers. The repertoire was sequenced with immunoSEQ multiplex PCR; TCRdb's copy has only in-frame clones and lacks some. The table lists about 120,000 clones, 65% to 75% of them singletons. The specimen sequenced was PBMCs. These receptor sequences come from a man aged 40-50 years in good health and CMV-seropositive.

The chain carries TRBV7-3 and TRBJ2-2, with TRBD2 as a possible D gene (6 bases). The CDR3 consists of 15 residues. Trimming stripped 5 bases from V and 5 bases from J, with 15 bases between. The germline CDR1 and CDR2 sequences are SGHTA and FQGTGA. Here the CDR3 reads CASSPLVGGTGELFF. In nucleotides, the CDR3 is TGTGCCAGCAGCCCCCTCGTGGGAGGAACCGGGGAGCTGTTTTTT.

V is TRBV19 and J is TRBJ2-2, with D unclear. Germline V gene data show CDR1 as LNHDA and CDR2 as SQIVND (reference sequence). The CDR3 totals 13 residues. Deletions cut 5 bases from V and 6 bases from J, with 10 bases between. The CDR3 protein is CASSLTESGELFF. The DNA for the CDR3 is TGTGCCAGTAGTCTAACAGAGTCCGGGGAGCTGTTTTTT. Together with reference TRBV19 and TRBJ2-2, the CDR3 gives the full variable domain: DGGITQSPKYLFRKEGQNVTLSCEQNLNHDAMYWYRQDPGQGLRLIYYSQIVNDFQKGDIAEGYSVSREKKESFPLTVTSAQKNPTAFYLCASSLTESGELFFGEGSRLTVL.

The genes are TRBV10-3 and TRBJ2-5; 11 nucleotides agree with TRBD2. Unmatched junction bases numbered 3, after V lost 0 bases and J lost 3 bases. Germline CDR1 ENHRY, CDR2 SYGVKD. The CDR3 extends over 16 amino acids. The CDR3 loop is CAISESASGRKETQYF. In DNA, the CDR3 is TGTGCCATCAGTGAGTCGGCTAGCGGGAGGAAAGAGACCCAGTACTTC.

The gene calls are TRBV28 and TRBJ1-5, with 9 bases aligning to TRBD1. J lost 0 bases, V lost 5 bases, and 14 bases had no gene match. In germline, CDR1 is MDHEN, CDR2 SYDVKM. This CDR3 region has 19 residues. CDR3 residues: CASSAPGTGPRGSNQPQHF. DNA of the CDR3: TGTGCCAGCAGTGCACCCGGGACAGGGCCCCGTGGTAGCAATCAGCCCCAGCATTTT.

To note about this clone: Its ends do not fully match the called genes, so a read error is possible. J is TRBJ2-1 and V is TRBV7-7; 10 bases agree with TRBD2. From germline, CDR1 is SSHAT and CDR2 FNYEAQ (reference sequence). CDR3 length: 14 residues. This CDR3 reads CASSSSGRANEQFF. The CDR3 DNA is TGTGCTAGCAGTTCAAGCGGGAGGGCGAATGAGCAGTTCTTC.

The chain joins TRBV5-6 to TRBJ1-2; weak D call: TRBD1 (5 bases). Germline lookup yields CDR1 SGHDT and CDR2 YYEEEE. The CDR3 sequence is 15 residues long. The V end lost 0 bases, the J end lost 8 bases, and 17 bases lay between the germline ends. The CDR3 DNA sequence: TGTGCCAGCAGCTTGGCGGGGGTAGGCGTAATCGGCTACACCTTC. Its translation is CASSLAGVGVIGYTF. The variable domain in full, with the rest retrieved from reference TRBV5-6 and TRBJ1-2, is DAGVTQSPTHLIKTRGQQVTLRCSPKSGHDTVSWYQQALGQGPQFIFQYYEEEERQRGNFPDRFSGHQFPNYSSELNVNALLLGDSALYLCASSLAGVGVIGYTFGSGTRLTVV.

The chain employs TRBV5-1 and TRBJ2-1; D may be TRBD1 (6 bases). With 1 base removed from V and 4 bases from J, the gap between germline ends came to 12 bases. Per germline, CDR1 SGHRS and CDR2 YFSETQ. The CDR3 length is 15 residues. In DNA, the CDR3 is TGCGCCAGCAGCTTGCCAGGACAGATTTACAATGAGCAGTTCTTC. Protein sequence: CASSLPGQIYNEQFF.

The rearrangement links TRBV4-3 to TRBJ2-1, with D maybe TRBD2 (6 bases). Looked up from germline, CDR1 is LGHNA and CDR2 is YSLEER. The CDR3 length is 15 residues. Trimming removed 0 bases from V and 10 bases from J, with 16 bases in between. The CDR3 DNA reads TGCGCCAGCAGCCAAGACGGGTGGCCGCTAGCGGAGCAGTTCTTC. Translating gives CASSQDGWPLAEQFF.

CDR3 sequence reads: CASRLLGGGNTGELFF. Written as DNA, the CDR3 is TGTGCCAGCAGATTATTAGGGGGGGGTAACACCGGGGAGCTGTTTTTT. The chain links TRBV11-2 to TRBJ2-2; the D gene is possibly TRBD2 (7 bases). Between the trimmed V and J ends, which lost 6 bases and 2 bases, there was a span of 16 bases. This CDR3 has 16 amino acids. Germline CDR1 is SGHAT and CDR2 is FQNNGV.

The chain is built from TRBV10-3 and TRBJ2-5; D is possibly TRBD1 (6 bases). CDR1 is ENHRY and CDR2 is SYGVKD in the germline V gene. V was pared by 10 bases and J by 1 base, with 13 bases between. The CDR3 sequence is 13 residues long. CDR3 protein: CATSQGFQETQYF. In nucleotides, the CDR3 is TGTGCCACCTCACAGGGATTCCAAGAGACCCAGTACTTC.

V usage is TRBV30 and J usage is TRBJ1-6; D gene unclear. The CDR3 is 14 residues long. Germline V gives CDR1 GTSNPN, CDR2 SVGIG (reference sequence). V was trimmed by 1 base and J by 5 bases, leaving 9 bases between them. The CDR3 spells CAWSAAINNSPLHF. CDR3 nucleotide sequence: TGTGCCTGGAGTGCAGCGATTAATAATTCACCCCTCCACTTT.

V usage is TRBV9 and J usage is TRBJ1-4; D perhaps matches TRBD1 (5 bases). Germline V lookup: CDR1 SGDLS, CDR2 YYNGEE. The CDR3 is 13 amino acids. V was pared by 3 bases and J by 3 bases, with 6 bases between. CDR3: CASSAGPNEKLFF. CDR3 nucleotides: TGTGCCAGCAGCGCAGGGCCTAATGAAAAACTGTTTTTT. Drawing the rest from reference TRBV9 and TRBJ1-4, the complete variable domain is DSGVTQTPKHLITATGQRVTLRCSPRSGDLSVYWYQQSLDQGLQFLIQYYNGEERAKGNILERFSAQQFPDLHSELNLSSLELGDSALYFCASSAGPNEKLFFGSGTQLSVL.

The rearrangement uses TRBV5-5 and TRBJ1-1; 11 positions match TRBD1. Germline CDR1 SGHKS, CDR2 YYEKEE (reference sequence). This CDR3 contains 14 residues. V shed 3 bases, J shed 5 bases, and the junction held 3 bases outside the gene matches. The CDR3 DNA reads TGTGCCAGCAGCTGGGACAGGGGGGGGACTGAAGCTTTCTTT. It codes for CASSWDRGGTEAFF.

The V and J genes are TRBV11-3 and TRBJ2-1; 8 bases match TRBD2. The V and J ends lost 1 base and 7 bases, in that order; junction bases with no gene match: 12. This CDR3 has 17 amino acids. Germline-derived CDR1 and CDR2 are SGHNT and YENEEA. The CDR3 protein is CASSLGMFAGGRNEQFF. The CDR3 nucleotides read TGTGCCAGCAGCTTAGGGATGTTCGCGGGAGGTAGGAATGAGCAGTTCTTC. The full variable domain, rest sourced from reference TRBV11-3 and TRBJ2-1, is EAGVVQSPRYKIIEKKQPVAFWCNPISGHNTLYWYLQNLGQGPELLIRYENEEAVDDSQLPKDRFSAERLKGVDSTLKIQPAELGDSAVYLCASSLGMFAGGRNEQFFGPGTRLTVL.

In this sample, this clone turned up once. J is TRBJ2-3 and V is TRBV19; D possibly corresponds to TRBD1 (5 bases). This CDR3 region has 12 residues. From germline, CDR1 is LNHDA and CDR2 SQIVND (reference sequence). V lost 7 bases and J 4 bases, leaving 9 bases between the germline ends. The CDR3 bases are TGTGCCAGTAACCAGGGTCCAGATACGCAGTATTTT. This gives the protein CASNQGPDTQYF.

This chain joins TRBV5-1 and TRBJ2-7; tentatively, D is TRBD1 (6 bases). Germline V gene sequence: CDR1 SGHRS, CDR2 YFSETQ. The V end was cut by 1 base, the J end by 2 bases, with 10 bases between. This CDR3 has 14 residues. The CDR3 DNA reads TGCGCCAGCAGCTTGTATGAGGGGGCCTACGAGCAGTACTTC. Its translation is CASSLYEGAYEQYF.

The chain's CDR3 is CASRQLPGSGNTIYF. The CDR3 coding sequence is TGCGCCAGTCGACAGCTCCCCGGCTCTGGAAACACCATATATTTT. The chain recombines TRBV5-1 with TRBJ1-3; possible D gene TRBD1, 5 bases. V dropped 8 bases and J dropped 0 bases, with 15 bases sitting between them. The germline CDR1 and CDR2 sequences are SGHRS and YFSETQ. The CDR3 spans 15 residues.

The CDR3 reads CASSSDRVRNEQYF. The DNA for the CDR3 is TGTGCCAGCAGCTCGGACAGGGTCCGGAACGAGCAGTACTTC. V gene TRBV7-2 combines with J gene TRBJ2-7, with 8 bases fitting TRBD1. Germline CDR1 and CDR2: SGHTA and FQGNSA. This CDR3 has 14 amino acids. V shed 4 bases, J shed 5 bases, and the junction held 7 bases outside the gene matches.

The chain combines TRBV7-2 with TRBJ2-1; 8 nucleotides line up with TRBD2. The J segment lost 10 bases and the V segment lost 4 bases, leaving 15 bases of the junction unmatched. The length of the CDR3 is 16 residues. CDR1 and CDR2 from the germline V gene are SGHTA and FQGNSA. The CDR3 DNA is TGTGCCAGCAGCTACGGACTAGCTGCAATGGGGCGGGAGCAGTTCTTC. Its translation: CASSYGLAAMGREQFF.

V is TRBV28 and J is TRBJ1-3; D gene uncertain. V was clipped by 1 base and J by 0 bases, with 7 bases between them. This CDR3 contains 15 residues. The germline gives CDR1 MDHEN, CDR2 SYDVKM. CDR3 DNA: TGTGCCAGCAGTTTATTGAGGGTCTCTGGAAACACCATATATTTT. It translates to CASSLLRVSGNTIYF.

The chain combines TRBV25-1 with TRBJ2-5; the D is unclear. V was clipped by 5 bases and J by 3 bases, with 4 bases between them. Germline lookup yields CDR1 MGHDK and CDR2 SYGVNS. The CDR3 extends over 11 amino acids. Written as DNA, the CDR3 is TGTGCCAGCAGTCCAGAAGAGACCCAGTACTTC. Translated: CASSPEETQYF.